The TCR beta chain under discussion was sequenced for a study of beta chain features in type 1 diabetes. Overall study: Examination covered around 100 million sorted cells spanning all samples.

About this clone itself: Its antigen is not identified.

Per germline, CDR1 MNHNY and CDR2 SVGAGI (reference sequence). CDR3 length: 11 residues. Trimming removed 1 base from V and 6 bases from J, with 4 bases in between. Each sorted population was over 98% pure. cDNA synthesis used the whole RNA isolate, giving expressed TCRB sequences. Repertoires were generated with immunoSEQ multiplex PCR, while TCRdb's copy carries only in-frame clones and drops some. The data show 500,000 to 650,000 clones, with under 15% seen just once and more than 0.1% held by the top ten. Study-level points and caveats: TCRB CDR3 length was moderately but significantly reduced in all four CD4+ subsets of Type 1 diabetes patients. Shorter templates might be favored by PCR, and equally so in patients and in controls. These data did not resolve whether HLA type affects TCRB rearrangement.

This sequence joins TRBV6-6 and TRBJ2-7; D is ambiguous. This TCR was recovered from a man aged 25 to 40 with type 1 diabetes. The sample consisted of naive CD4+ T cells from blood. The CDR3: CASSYWSEQYF. The CDR3 coding sequence is TGTGCCAGCAGTTACTGGTCCGAGCAGTACTTC.